The 27 T cell receptor beta chains in this list originate from one sample, sequenced in a study of blood T cell repertoires in COVID-19. Sequencing used immunoSEQ multiplex PCR; TCRdb keeps in-frame clones, though not all of them. The repertoire has 200,000 to 250,000 clones, approximately 87% of them found once; the top ten carry 5.5% to 8%. Sequencing was done on a sample of peripheral blood. These receptors were taken from a man in his sixties with acute or convalescent COVID-19.

The J gene is TRBJ1-2, the V gene TRBV6-5, with D maybe TRBD1 (5 bases). The V end was cut by 6 bases, the J end by 1 base, with 12 bases between. The CDR3 loop spans 14 amino acids. From germline, CDR1 is MNHEY and CDR2 SVGAGI. The CDR3 DNA reads TGTGCCAGCAGCTTAGACAGTTATAACTATGGCTACACCTTC. It is translated as CASSLDSYNYGYTF.

V is TRBV6-2 or TRBV6-3 and J is TRBJ2-1; D unresolved. Trimming removed 4 bases from V and 7 bases from J, with 17 bases in between. Per the germline V gene, CDR1 is MNHEY and CDR2 is SVGEGT. The CDR3 runs to 15 residues. The DNA of the CDR3 is TGTGCCAGCAGTTTTGCGGAGCACTCAACGAATGAGCAGTTCTTC. It yields the protein CASSFAEHSTNEQFF.

The V and J genes are TRBV18 and TRBJ2-1; 10 bases are a match to TRBD2. From germline, CDR1 is KGHSH and CDR2 LQKENI. This CDR3 is 14 amino acids long. Trimming removed 3 bases from V and 10 bases from J; junction bases left unmatched: 6. The CDR3 loop is CASSPQREGQEQFF. CDR3 nucleotide sequence: TGTGCCAGCTCACCGCAGCGGGAGGGCCAAGAGCAGTTCTTC.

This chain connects TRBV3-1 (or the pseudogene TRBV3-2) to TRBJ2-5, with TRBD2 identical over 8 bases. The CDR3 loop spans 15 amino acids. The J segment lost 7 bases and the V segment lost 4 bases, leaving 11 bases of the junction unmatched. Germline V gene data show CDR1 as LGHDT and CDR2 as YNNKEL (reference sequence). CDR3 amino acids: CASSLVAGSSRTQYF. CDR3 bases: TGTGCCAGCAGCCTTGTAGCGGGGAGCTCCCGGACCCAGTACTTC.

The chain links TRBV10-2 to TRBJ2-1; TRBD2 is a possible D gene (5 bases). The CDR3 spans 16 residues. Trimming stripped 0 bases from V and 4 bases from J, with 13 bases between. Germline CDR1 WSHSY, CDR2 SAAADI. The CDR3 coding sequence is TGCGCCAGCAGTGAGTCTGAACTAGGGATGTACAATGAGCAGTTCTTC. This translates into CASSESELGMYNEQFF.

The chain combines TRBV5-6 with TRBJ2-1, with 11 bases lining up with TRBD2. CDR3 length: 15 residues. CDR1 is SGHDT, CDR2 YYEEEE, per germline. V was clipped by 4 bases and J by 3 bases; unmatched bases: 3. The CDR3 sequence is CASSLGLAGYNEQFF. Here the CDR3 DNA reads TGTGCCAGCAGCCTCGGACTAGCGGGCTACAATGAGCAGTTCTTC.

V and J are TRBV24-1 and TRBJ2-3, with no clear D. The CDR3 has 14 amino acids. Germline CDR1 KGHDR, CDR2 SFDVKD. V was pared by 4 bases and J by 0 bases, with 7 bases between. The CDR3 protein is CATSDRLSTDTQYF. In nucleotides, the CDR3 is TGTGCCACCAGTGACCGTCTGAGCACAGATACGCAGTATTTT.

The rearrangement links TRBV28 to TRBJ2-7, with 7 nucleotides matching TRBD2. The CDR3 consists of 13 residues. Germline CDR1 reads MDHEN; CDR2 reads SYDVKM. Trimming at V came to 2 bases and at J to 4 bases, leaving 2 bases not matched to a gene. The CDR3 spells CASSLTSAYEQYF. The CDR3 nucleotides are TGTGCCAGCAGTTTAACTAGCGCGTACGAGCAGTACTTC.

The rearrangement joins TRBV24-1 to TRBJ2-3; TRBD1 aligns across 7 bases. In germline, CDR1 is KGHDR, CDR2 SFDVKD. This CDR3 is built from 17 residues. V lost 3 bases and J lost 0; bases outside the gene matches: 8. For the CDR3, the DNA is TGTGCCACCAGTGATCCCTCGGACAGGAGAAGCACAGATACGCAGTATTTT. Its protein product is CATSDPSDRRSTDTQYF.

The J gene is TRBJ2-2, the V gene TRBV7-3; no definite D call. Per germline, CDR1 SGHTA and CDR2 FQGTGA. This CDR3 spans 13 amino acids. V dropped 5 bases and J dropped 8 bases, with 12 bases sitting between them. Here the CDR3 reads CASSGEVRGELFF. DNA for the CDR3: TGTGCCAGCAGCGGAGAGGTTCGGGGGGAGCTGTTTTTT.

This clone was observed a handful of times. This sequence joins TRBV10-1 and TRBJ2-7; D is ambiguous. The CDR3 length is 14 residues. Between the trimmed V and J ends, which lost 6 bases and 1 base, there was a span of 13 bases. Germline V gene sequence: CDR1 WNHNN, CDR2 SYGVQD (reference sequence). The CDR3 is CASRTQVGSYEQYF. The DNA of the CDR3 is TGCGCCAGCAGGACCCAGGTAGGTTCCTACGAGCAGTACTTC.

The genes are TRBV4-2 and TRBJ2-5; D is unclear. The germline V gene has CDR1 LGHNA and CDR2 YNFKEQ. The CDR3 loop spans 13 amino acids. Trimming took off 0 bases at V and 3 bases at J, with 5 bases between the two ends. CDR3 sequence reads: CASSQETEETQYF. The CDR3 DNA reads as TGTGCCAGCAGCCAAGAAACTGAAGAGACCCAGTACTTC.

The chain carries TRBV9 and TRBJ1-1; TRBD1 matches at 7 bases. Germline V CDR1 and CDR2: SGDLS, YYNGEE. The CDR3 consists of 17 residues. The J segment lost 0 bases and the V segment lost 3 bases, leaving 11 bases of the junction unmatched. The CDR3 nucleotides read TGTGCCAGCAGCGCCGAAGCCCTCACAGGGGTGAACACTGAAGCTTTCTTT. Protein: CASSAEALTGVNTEAFF.

The chain is built from TRBV19 and TRBJ1-3, with 9 positions matching TRBD1. V was pared by 5 bases and J by 2 bases, with 4 bases of the junction left unmatched. Germline CDR1 is LNHDA and CDR2 is SQIVND (reference sequence). The CDR3 has 15 amino acids. The CDR3 spells CASSANRGPGNTIYF. The CDR3 DNA sequence: TGTGCCAGTAGTGCGAACAGGGGGCCTGGAAACACCATATATTTT.

The V gene is TRBV15, the J gene TRBJ2-7, with 8 bases aligning to TRBD2. Germline CDR1 LNHNV, CDR2 YYDKDF (reference sequence). V shed 0 bases and J 6 bases; nucleotides not matched to a gene: 7. The CDR3 consists of 15 residues. This CDR3 is CATSRDLGGAGEQYF. The CDR3 coding sequence is TGTGCCACCAGCAGAGATCTCGGGGGGGCAGGCGAGCAGTACTTC.

This rearrangement joins TRBV9 to TRBJ2-7; 8 nucleotides agree with TRBD1. With V trimmed by 2 bases and J by 5 bases, 9 bases remained unmatched. The CDR3 is 15 amino acids. Germline assignment: CDR1 SGDLS and CDR2 YYNGEE. The CDR3 region is CASSVSGTGMDEQYF. CDR3 DNA: TGTGCCAGCAGCGTCTCCGGGACAGGTATGGACGAGCAGTACTTC.

The rearrangement links TRBV7-8 to TRBJ1-3, with 8 bases identical to TRBD1. Germline V gene lookup returns CDR1 SGHVS and CDR2 FQNEAQ. This CDR3 spans 14 amino acids. V gave up 5 bases and J gave up 6 bases; unmatched junction bases: 6. The CDR3 spells CASSLQGVENTIYF. The DNA of the CDR3 is TGTGCCAGCAGCCTACAGGGGGTTGAAAACACCATATATTTT. Full variable domain (missing parts from reference TRBV7-8 and TRBJ1-3): GAGVSQSPRYKVAKRGQDVALRCDPISGHVSLFWYQQALGQGPEFLTYFQNEAQLDKSGLPSDRFFAERPEGSVSTLKIQRTQQEDSAVYLCASSLQGVENTIYFGEGSWLTVV.

This chain uses TRBV7-2 with TRBJ1-1, with 7 bases matching TRBD1. CDR1 and CDR2 from the germline V gene are SGHTA and FQGNSA. This CDR3 has 13 residues. With V trimmed by 5 bases and J by 8 bases, 8 bases remained unmatched. The CDR3 protein is CASSQGQRLEAFF. CDR3 coding DNA: TGTGCCAGCAGCCAGGGACAGAGGCTCGAAGCTTTCTTT.

This rearrangement joins TRBV24-1 to TRBJ2-3; tentative D call: TRBD2 (6 bases). Per the germline V gene, CDR1 is KGHDR and CDR2 is SFDVKD. V lost 4 bases and J lost 3, with 28 bases in between. The CDR3 sequence is 20 residues long. CDR3 sequence reads: CATSEPIFPLAGKNTDTQYF. CDR3 nucleotides: TGTGCCACCAGTGAACCAATCTTTCCGTTGGCGGGGAAGAATACAGATACGCAGTATTTT.

The V and J genes are TRBV27 and TRBJ1-1, with 8 positions matching TRBD1. V shed 5 bases and J 5 bases; nucleotides not matched to a gene: 7. Germline loops: CDR1 MNHEY, CDR2 SMNVEV (reference sequence). CDR3 size: 14 residues. CDR3: CASSAQGAGTEAFF. The CDR3 nucleotides read TGTGCCAGCAGTGCTCAGGGGGCTGGAACTGAAGCTTTCTTT.

The CDR3 here is CASSLIGGSNQPQHF. DNA of the CDR3: TGTGCCAGCAGTTTAATAGGGGGCAGCAATCAGCCCCAGCATTTT. V is TRBV27 and J is TRBJ1-5; 7 bases are a match to TRBD1. The CDR3 is made up of 15 amino acids. J gave up 1 base and V 2 bases, and 2 bases lay outside the gene matches. Germline values: CDR1 MNHEY, CDR2 SMNVEV (reference sequence).

In this sample, this clone turned up once. V gene TRBV6-5 combines with J gene TRBJ2-2, with D perhaps matching TRBD1 (6 bases). CDR1 MNHEY and CDR2 SVGAGI come from the germline V gene. The CDR3 consists of 14 residues. V gave up 6 bases and J gave up 5 bases, with 13 bases separating them. This CDR3 reads CASRHGQFTGELFF. DNA of the CDR3: TGTGCCAGCAGACACGGACAGTTTACCGGGGAGCTGTTTTTT.

The CDR3 spells CASLAGAGDTQYF. The CDR3 DNA sequence: TGTGCCAGCCTAGCGGGAGCGGGAGATACGCAGTATTTT. The V gene is TRBV3-1 (or the pseudogene TRBV3-2), the J gene TRBJ2-3, with 10 bases lining up with TRBD2. The germline V gene has CDR1 LGHDT and CDR2 YNNKEL (reference sequence). This CDR3 comprises 13 residues. V shed 8 bases, J shed 5 bases, and the junction held 4 bases outside the gene matches.

The J gene is TRBJ2-7, the V gene TRBV7-9; 11 bases agree with TRBD2. Germline CDR1 is SEHNR and CDR2 is FQNEAQ (reference sequence). V lost 6 bases, J lost 4 bases, and 11 bases stayed unmatched. This CDR3 spans 16 amino acids. The CDR3 spells CASRLDSGRATYEQYF. As DNA, the CDR3 is TGTGCCAGCAGGTTGGATAGCGGGAGGGCCACGTACGAGCAGTACTTC.

V and J are TRBV6-5 and TRBJ2-5, with D possibly being TRBD2 (6 bases). Trimming removed 5 bases from V and 5 bases from J, with 12 bases in between. Germline CDR1 and CDR2: MNHEY and SVGAGI. The CDR3 runs to 13 residues. This chain's CDR3 is CASSQTSVETQYF. CDR3 bases: TGTGCCAGCAGTCAGACTAGTGTGGAGACCCAGTACTTC.

The chain joins TRBV9 to TRBJ2-3; 9 bases match TRBD2. J was trimmed by 3 bases and V by 4 bases; bases with no gene match: 9. The CDR3 has 16 amino acids. Germline values: CDR1 SGDLS, CDR2 YYNGEE. Here the CDR3 DNA reads TGTGCCAGCAGCCCACAGGGGCGGGGGGGAACAGATACGCAGTATTTT. The encoded protein is CASSPQGRGGTDTQYF.

This clone has a single count. This chain connects TRBV28 to TRBJ2-7; TRBD1 aligns across 7 bases. The CDR3 totals 16 residues. The germline V gene has CDR1 MDHEN and CDR2 SYDVKM. The trim removed 1 base at V and 1 base at J, leaving 7 bases unmatched. The CDR3 spells CASSLFFRDSSYEQYF. The CDR3 DNA sequence: TGTGCCAGCAGTTTATTCTTCCGGGACAGTTCCTACGAGCAGTACTTC.